A single sample is the source of the 22 T cell receptor beta chains below, sequenced in a study of cytomegalovirus exposure and HLA in healthy donors. The PCR employed 60 Vbeta primers together with 13 Jbeta primers. Assay: immunoSEQ multiplex PCR; the TCRdb copy retains only in-frame clones and omits some. The sample carries 150,000 to 160,000 clones, about 74% recorded once. Sequencing was done on a sample of PBMCs. The receptors were gathered from a woman between 40 and 55 years old in good health and CMV-seronegative.

The chain uses TRBV7-9 and TRBJ1-1, with D perhaps matching TRBD1 (5 bases). This CDR3 region has 14 residues. Trimming took off 0 bases at V and 6 bases at J, with 11 bases between the two ends. Per the germline V gene, CDR1 is SEHNR and CDR2 is FQNEAQ (reference sequence). The CDR3 protein is CASSLAAGTAEAFF. CDR3 bases: TGTGCCAGCAGCTTAGCGGCGGGGACCGCTGAAGCTTTCTTT.

The chain couples TRBV5-4 to TRBJ2-2; TRBD2 agrees at 10 bases. The CDR3 totals 17 residues. V was clipped by 4 bases and J by 4 bases; unmatched bases: 10. The germline V gene encodes CDR1 SGHNT and CDR2 YYREEE (reference sequence). The CDR3 reads CASSPLTSGIGTGELFF. In nucleotides, the CDR3 is TGTGCCAGCAGCCCTCTTACTAGCGGGATAGGCACCGGGGAGCTGTTTTTT.

In the case of this clone: Distinct nucleotide sequences in the sample also encode this CDR3. The chain couples TRBV5-1 to TRBJ2-3; 8 bases agree with TRBD1. This CDR3 spans 14 amino acids. The V gene end was trimmed by 2 bases and the J gene end by 3 bases; junction bases not matched to a gene: 2. Germline V gene lookup returns CDR1 SGHRS and CDR2 YFSETQ. The CDR3 protein is CASSFGQGTDTQYF. The CDR3 DNA is TGCGCCAGCAGCTTCGGACAGGGAACAGATACGCAGTATTTT.

Here the CDR3 DNA reads TGTGCCAGCTGGATGGGACAGGGGTTTAATGAGCAGTTCTTC. Its protein is CASWMGQGFNEQFF. The chain combines TRBV6-1 with TRBJ2-1; 10 bases map to TRBD1. The germline gives CDR1 MNHNS, CDR2 SASEGT. This CDR3 comprises 14 residues. V shed 8 bases, J shed 7 bases, and the junction held 8 bases outside the gene matches.

The chain employs TRBV5-4 and TRBJ2-2; 11 bases align to TRBD2. This CDR3 has 16 residues. CDR1 SGHNT and CDR2 YYREEE come from the germline V gene (reference sequence). V dropped 2 bases and J dropped 3; count of bases not matched to a gene: 3. The CDR3 reads CASSFSGRADTGELFF. DNA for the CDR3: TGTGCCAGCAGCTTTAGCGGGAGGGCCGACACCGGGGAGCTGTTTTTT.

V gene TRBV19 combines with J gene TRBJ1-1; tentatively, D is TRBD1 (5 bases). This CDR3 spans 14 amino acids. The V and J ends lost 6 bases and 5 bases respectively, with 16 bases between them. CDR1 and CDR2 from the germline V gene are LNHDA and SQIVND (reference sequence). The CDR3 DNA is TGTGCCAGTAGCCGAACGCAGGGAGGGACTGAAGCTTTCTTT. Protein product: CASSRTQGGTEAFF.

The CDR3 here is CASSPPDRRDTEAFF. In DNA, the CDR3 is TGCGCCAGCAGTCCCCCGGACAGGAGGGACACTGAAGCTTTCTTT. This rearrangement joins TRBV10-1 to TRBJ1-1, with 7 bases aligning to TRBD1. Germline V CDR1 and CDR2: WNHNN, SYGVQD (reference sequence). Losses at the gene ends were 5 bases for V and 3 bases for J; bases not matched to a gene: 9. The CDR3 covers 15 residues.

The rearrangement joins TRBV30 to TRBJ1-1; D uncertain. This CDR3 contains 14 residues. V dropped 0 bases and J dropped 0 bases, with 8 bases sitting between them. Germline assignment: CDR1 GTSNPN and CDR2 SVGIG (reference sequence). The CDR3 loop is CAWSVAGMNTEAFF. For the CDR3, the DNA is TGTGCCTGGAGTGTAGCCGGGATGAACACTGAAGCTTTCTTT.

This clone was detected a few times. The CDR3 sequence: CASRAGQGPYNEQFF. The CDR3 bases are TGCGCCAGCAGAGCGGGACAGGGGCCCTACAATGAGCAGTTCTTC. This chain links TRBV10-2 with TRBJ2-1; TRBD1 matches at 10 bases. Looked up from germline, CDR1 is WSHSY and CDR2 is SAAADI. The CDR3 runs to 15 residues. Germline trimming cut 6 bases from V and 2 bases from J; bases unmatched to any gene: 4.

J is TRBJ1-1 and V is TRBV18; TRBD1 aligns across 7 bases. This CDR3 contains 14 residues. Trimming removed 3 bases from V and 0 bases from J; junction bases left unmatched: 1. Per germline, CDR1 KGHSH and CDR2 LQKENI. The CDR3 sequence: CASSPTGMNTEAFF. The CDR3 DNA follows: TGTGCCAGCTCACCGACAGGGATGAACACTGAAGCTTTCTTT.

As concerns this clone: The same CDR3 can be traced to other DNA sequences in this sample. This rearrangement joins TRBV9 to TRBJ2-1, with a tentative D call TRBD2 (5 bases). V lost 2 bases, J lost 4 bases, and 16 bases lay in between. The CDR3 is 16 residues long. Germline CDR1 and CDR2: SGDLS and YYNGEE. This CDR3 is CASSVASGETYNEQFF. CDR3 bases: TGTGCCAGCAGCGTCGCCAGCGGAGAAACGTACAATGAGCAGTTCTTC.

The chain combines TRBV5-1 with TRBJ1-2; TRBD1 matches at 7 bases. V lost 4 bases to trimming and J lost 4 bases; unmatched junction nucleotides: 10. The CDR3 contains 15 residues. The germline CDR1 and CDR2 sequences are SGHRS and YFSETQ. The chain's CDR3 is CASSPTRGVGYGYTF. The CDR3 DNA follows: TGCGCCAGCAGCCCTACCAGGGGGGTCGGCTATGGCTACACCTTC.

This clone was counted only a few times. The chain is built from TRBV7-2 and TRBJ1-4; D remains unclear. Trimming took 0 bases from V and 7 from J, leaving 6 bases between them. Germline loops: CDR1 SGHTA, CDR2 FQGNSA. This CDR3 is built from 13 residues. The CDR3 region is CASSLAVAEKLFF. Written as DNA, the CDR3 is TGTGCCAGCAGCTTAGCGGTAGCTGAAAAACTGTTTTTT.

The CDR3 nucleotides are TGCGCCAGCAGCGGAGAAGACACGCAGTATTTT. Its protein is CASSGEDTQYF. The rearrangement joins TRBV5-1 to TRBJ2-3, with no clear D. This CDR3 has 11 residues. The V gene lost 4 bases and the J gene lost 9 bases, with 9 bases spanning the gap. Per germline, CDR1 SGHRS and CDR2 YFSETQ.

The chain couples TRBV6-1 to TRBJ1-2, with D possibly TRBD1 on 6 matching bases. Germline V lookup: CDR1 MNHNS, CDR2 SASEGT. V gave up 6 bases and J gave up 1 base, with 9 bases separating them. The CDR3 contains 13 residues. Here the CDR3 reads CASRRDINYGYTF. The CDR3 DNA sequence: TGTGCCAGCAGAAGGGACATTAACTATGGCTACACCTTC.

The CDR3 DNA reads TGTGCCAGCAGCCCCCGGGACAGGGGCCATGGCTACACCTTC. Its protein product is CASSPRDRGHGYTF. V gene TRBV2 combines with J gene TRBJ1-2; 10 bases map to TRBD1. V lost 6 bases and J lost 6; bases outside the gene matches: 7. Germline V gives CDR1 SNHLY, CDR2 FYNNEI. This CDR3 contains 14 residues.

This rearrangement joins TRBV25-1 to TRBJ1-2; tentative D call: TRBD1 (5 bases). Per the germline V gene, CDR1 is MGHDK and CDR2 is SYGVNS. This CDR3 comprises 13 residues. Trimming left V 8 bases short and J 3 bases short, with 13 bases between. In nucleotides, the CDR3 is TGTGCCAGCTGCCGGGGGGGGGACTATGGCTACACCTTC. It specifies CASCRGGDYGYTF.

The V call is TRBV7-8, the J call TRBJ2-7; D is unclear. The CDR3 has 12 residues. Germline V gives CDR1 SGHVS, CDR2 FQNEAQ. V dropped 4 bases and J dropped 5 bases, with 9 bases sitting between them. CDR3 protein: CASSSRLNEQYF. The CDR3 bases are TGTGCCAGCAGCTCTCGACTCAACGAGCAGTACTTC. The variable domain in full, completed from reference TRBV7-8 and TRBJ2-7, reads GAGVSQSPRYKVAKRGQDVALRCDPISGHVSLFWYQQALGQGPEFLTYFQNEAQLDKSGLPSDRFFAERPEGSVSTLKIQRTQQEDSAVYLCASSSRLNEQYFGPGTRLTVT.

This chain uses TRBV7-9 with TRBJ1-1, with 8 bases lining up with TRBD1. Trimming took 5 bases from V and 4 from J; bases not matched to a gene: 3. The germline gives CDR1 SEHNR, CDR2 FQNEAQ (reference sequence). The CDR3 totals 13 residues. The CDR3 DNA is TGTGCCAGCAGCGGACAGGGACTCACTGAAGCTTTCTTT. It encodes CASSGQGLTEAFF.

In DNA form, the CDR3 reads TGTGCCAGCAGTCTTGAGGGGGGGGTCTCTTTCCTTCCGAATCAGCCCCAGCATTTT. Its protein is CASSLEGGVSFLPNQPQHF. V and J are TRBV28 and TRBJ1-5; a possible D gene is TRBD1 (6 bases). Germline V gives CDR1 MDHEN, CDR2 SYDVKM. V was clipped by 5 bases and J by 4 bases, with 27 bases between them. CDR3 length: 19 amino acids.

J is TRBJ1-1 and V is TRBV11-2; 9 bases align to TRBD1. The germline CDR1 and CDR2 sequences are SGHAT and FQNNGV. The CDR3 runs 14 residues. Losses at the gene ends were 4 bases for V and 3 bases for J; bases not matched to a gene: 3. For the CDR3, the DNA is TGTGCCAGCAGCTCCCGGGACAGGGACACTGAAGCTTTCTTT. This codes for CASSSRDRDTEAFF. Full variable domain (remainder filled in from reference TRBV11-2 and TRBJ1-1): EAGVAQSPRYKIIEKRQSVAFWCNPISGHATLYWYQQILGQGPKLLIQFQNNGVVDDSQLPKDRFSAERLKGVDSTLKIQPAKLEDSAVYLCASSSRDRDTEAFFGQGTRLTVV.

V usage is TRBV2 and J usage is TRBJ2-5; D unclear. Germline V gene lookup returns CDR1 SNHLY and CDR2 FYNNEI. The CDR3 runs 12 residues. Trimming shortened V by 3 bases and J by 3 bases, and 5 bases separated the two germline ends. The CDR3 coding sequence is TGTGCCAGCAGTGACGTAGAAGAGACCCAGTACTTC. Translated: CASSDVEETQYF.